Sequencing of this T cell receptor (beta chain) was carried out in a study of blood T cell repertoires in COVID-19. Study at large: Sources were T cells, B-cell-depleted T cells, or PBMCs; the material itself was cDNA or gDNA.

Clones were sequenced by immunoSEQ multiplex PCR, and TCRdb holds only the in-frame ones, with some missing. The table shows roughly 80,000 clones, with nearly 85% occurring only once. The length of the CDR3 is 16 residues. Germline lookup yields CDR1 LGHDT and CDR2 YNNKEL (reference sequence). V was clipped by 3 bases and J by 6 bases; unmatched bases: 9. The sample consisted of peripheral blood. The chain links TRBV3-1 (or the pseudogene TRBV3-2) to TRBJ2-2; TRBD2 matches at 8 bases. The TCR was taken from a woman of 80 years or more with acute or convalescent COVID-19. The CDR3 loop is CASSHGGLGGAGELFF. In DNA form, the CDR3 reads TGTGCCAGCAGCCACGGGGGACTAGGTGGAGCCGGGGAGCTGTTTTTT.